A selection of T cell receptor beta chains follows, all from one sample in a study of cytomegalovirus exposure and HLA in healthy donors. Method: immunoSEQ multiplex PCR; TCRdb's copy keeps in-frame clones and lacks some. The sample holds about 140,000 clones, around 83% seen once. Sequenced material: PBMCs. These receptors originate from a male donor in good health and CMV-seropositive. Each CDR3 is given with its conserved first and last residue. A D gene is named only where the DNA matches it firmly. A clone size is listed for some rows: how often the clone was seen (once, few, many), or a class if it is expanded.

few	TRBV7-3	TRBD2	TRBJ2-1	CASSVGPSGAYNEQFF	TGTGCCAGCAGCGTTGGCCCTAGCGGGGCCTACAATGAGCAGTTCTTC
once	TRBV29-1	NA	TRBJ1-3	CSVTRISGNTIYF	TGCAGCGTTACAAGAATCTCTGGAAACACCATATATTTT
NA	TRBV9	TRBD2	TRBJ2-1	CASSVEAGGPGEQFF	TGTGCCAGCAGCGTGGAAGCGGGGGGGCCGGGTGAGCAGTTCTTC
NA	TRBV4-1	TRBD1	TRBJ2-7	CASSQVGQGELEQYF	TGCGCCAGCAGCCAAGTGGGACAGGGAGAATTAGAGCAGTACTTC
NA	TRBV28	TRBD1	TRBJ1-2	CASSISTGVGRYGYTF	TGTGCCAGCAGTATCTCGACAGGGGTAGGTCGCTATGGCTACACCTTC
NA	TRBV30	NA	TRBJ2-1	CAWSLLGVGEQFF	TGTGCCTGGAGTTTGCTGGGCGTTGGGGAGCAGTTCTTC
NA	TRBV30	NA	TRBJ2-1	CAGNRFYEQFF	TGTGCCGGGAACAGGTTCTATGAGCAGTTCTTC
NA	TRBV9	TRBD2	TRBJ2-7	CASSVGSGISYEQYF	TGTGCCAGCAGCGTAGGGAGCGGGATCTCCTACGAGCAGTACTTC
NA	TRBV7-8	TRBD1	TRBJ2-3	CASSPGQGADTQYF	TGTGCCAGCAGCCCTGGACAGGGGGCAGATACGCAGTATTTT
NA	TRBV5-1	TRBD1	TRBJ2-2	CASSNGQGPNTGELFF	TGCGCCAGCAGCAACGGACAGGGGCCGAACACCGGGGAGCTGTTTTTT
NA	TRBV27	NA	TRBJ1-2	CASSFGGEWGYTF	TGTGCCAGCAGTTTTGGGGGGGAGTGGGGCTACACCTTC
NA	TRBV29-1	NA	TRBJ1-2	CSGHEGVDYGYTF	TGCAGCGGACACGAGGGGGTGGACTATGGCTACACCTTC
NA	TRBV19	TRBD2	TRBJ2-1	CASSVSGSVYNEQFF	TGTGCCAGTAGTGTTAGCGGGAGTGTCTACAATGAGCAGTTCTTC
NA	TRBV19	NA	TRBJ1-3	CASSRGGTGNTIYF	TGTGCCAGTAGTAGAGGCGGAACTGGAAACACCATATATTTT
once	TRBV7-9	TRBD2	TRBJ2-1	CAWEGTGQFF	TGTGCCTGGGAGGGAACCGGTCAGTTCTTC
NA	TRBV4-1	TRBD2	TRBJ2-3	CASSQIPSGGTDTQYF	TGCGCCAGCAGCCAAATACCTAGCGGGGGCACAGATACGCAGTATTTT
NA	TRBV27	NA	TRBJ2-6	CASSGVTGANVLTF	TGTGCCAGCAGCGGGGTCACTGGGGCCAACGTCCTGACTTTC
few	TRBV7-9	TRBD2	TRBJ2-5	CASSLAVTSGSQETQYF	TGTGCCAGCAGCTTAGCGGTCACTAGCGGATCTCAAGAGACCCAGTACTTC
NA	TRBV6-5	NA	TRBJ1-4	CATGSNEKLFF	TGTGCCACAGGTTCTAATGAAAAACTGTTTTTT
NA	TRBV5-4	NA	TRBJ2-5	CASSLGGGGETQYF	TGTGCCAGCAGCCTGGGGGGGGGCGGGGAGACCCAGTACTTC
NA	TRBV10-3	NA	TRBJ1-3	CANSPGTPGNPGNTIYF	TGTGCCAACTCACCGGGAACCCCGGGTAATCCTGGAAACACCATATATTTT
NA	TRBV6-4	NA	TRBJ1-1	CASSETVGGNTEAFF	TGTGCCAGCAGTGAGACTGTAGGGGGGAACACTGAAGCTTTCTTT
NA	TRBV6-6	NA	TRBJ1-6	CASRATGGNSPLHF	TGTGCCAGCAGGGCGACAGGCGGAAATTCACCCCTCCACTTT
NA	TRBV6-5	TRBD1	TRBJ2-1	CASSRGQGNYNEQFF	TGTGCCAGCAGCCGGGGACAGGGGAATTACAATGAGCAGTTCTTC
NA	TRBV19	TRBD1	TRBJ2-7	CASSARGGSSYEQYF	TGTGCCAGTAGTGCCCGAGGGGGCAGCTCCTACGAGCAGTACTTC
NA	TRBV7-9	NA	TRBJ1-2	CASSATMEGTGYTF	TGTGCCAGCAGCGCTACAATGGAGGGGACCGGCTACACCTTC
NA	TRBV11-2	NA	TRBJ2-5	CASSRPGRLSQETQYF	TGTGCCAGCAGCCGACCCGGTAGACTTTCCCAAGAGACCCAGTACTTC
NA	TRBV2	TRBD2	TRBJ2-3	CASRAGGSDTQYF	TGTGCCAGCAGAGCGGGGGGGTCAGATACGCAGTATTTT
NA	TRBV19	NA	TRBJ2-7	CASHHRPLAGVDEQYF	TGTGCCAGCCACCACCGACCACTAGCCGGAGTTGACGAGCAGTACTTC
NA	TRBV13	TRBD2	TRBJ2-3	CASSLSTSAARDTQYF	TGTGCCAGCAGCCTCTCGACTAGCGCCGCTCGGGATACGCAGTATTTT
few	TRBV4-2	NA	TRBJ2-7	CASSLQGSGSYEQYF	TGTGCCAGCAGCCTTCAGGGGTCGGGGTCCTACGAGCAGTACTTC
once	TRBV29-1	NA	TRBJ2-7	CSVAQGPSYEQYF	TGCAGCGTTGCGCAGGGGCCGTCCTACGAGCAGTACTTC
NA	TRBV6-1	NA	TRBJ2-5	CASSEVPGQETQYF	TGTGCCAGCAGTGAAGTCCCGGGCCAAGAGACCCAGTACTTC
few	TRBV4-1	TRBD1	TRBJ1-5	CASSSQGEQPQHF	TGCGCCAGCAGCTCACAGGGGGAGCAGCCCCAGCATTTT
NA	TRBV10-2	NA	TRBJ1-2	CASSERRSYGYTF	TGCGCCAGCAGTGAGCGACGGAGCTATGGCTACACCTTC
NA	TRBV5-1	TRBD1	TRBJ2-7	CASHIDRGDEQYF	TGCGCCAGCCACATAGACAGGGGGGACGAGCAGTACTTC
few	TRBV4-3	TRBD1	TRBJ2-3	CASSQDWDRGLADTQYF	TGCGCCAGCAGCCAAGATTGGGACAGGGGGCTTGCAGATACGCAGTATTTT
NA	TRBV6-5	NA	TRBJ2-1	CASSYGSSLYSEQFF	TGTGCCAGCAGTTACGGGTCTAGCTTATACAGTGAGCAGTTCTTC
NA	TRBV6-1	TRBD1	TRBJ1-2	CASSAPAGGHYGYTF	TGTGCCAGCAGTGCACCGGCAGGGGGTCACTATGGCTACACCTTC
once	TRBV9	TRBD1	TRBJ2-4	CASSVTGTGNIQYF	TGTGCCAGCAGCGTGACCGGGACAGGGAACATTCAGTACTTC
NA	TRBV11-2	NA	TRBJ2-1	CASSLARTVPYNEQFF	TGTGCCAGCAGCTTAGCCCGGACAGTCCCCTACAATGAGCAGTTCTTC
NA	TRBV9	TRBD2	TRBJ2-2	CASSVSSGSRPGELFF	TGTGCCAGCAGCGTGTCTAGCGGGAGCCGGCCCGGGGAGCTGTTTTTT
NA	TRBV7-3	TRBD2	TRBJ2-1	CASSTTSGSGNEQFF	TGTGCCAGCAGCACCACTAGCGGGAGTGGCAATGAGCAGTTCTTC
NA	TRBV11-2	NA	TRBJ2-2	CASSQRLMNTGELFF	TGTGCCAGCAGTCAGCGGTTAATGAACACCGGGGAGCTGTTTTTT
NA	TRBV27	NA	TRBJ1-4	CASSSQGAANEKLFF	TGTGCCAGCAGTTCCCAGGGTGCAGCTAATGAAAAACTGTTTTTT
NA	TRBV2	TRBD1	TRBJ1-2	CASSVEGQGLGYTF	TGTGCCAGCAGTGTGGAAGGACAGGGGCTCGGCTACACCTTC
NA	TRBV28	TRBD2	TRBJ2-7	CASSMHRTSGFYEQYF	TGTGCCAGCAGCATGCACCGGACTAGCGGATTCTACGAGCAGTACTTC
NA	TRBV29-1	NA	TRBJ2-7	CSVKGAYEQYF	TGCAGCGTTAAAGGAGCCTACGAGCAGTACTTC
once	TRBV6-1	NA	TRBJ1-1	CASSDFIGRGNTEAFF	TGTGCCAGCAGTGATTTTATAGGGAGGGGTAACACTGAAGCTTTCTTT
NA	TRBV6-5	TRBD2	TRBJ2-1	CASSYGGLDHNEQFF	TGTGCCAGCAGTTACGGGGGACTAGATCACAATGAGCAGTTCTTC
NA	TRBV9	NA	TRBJ2-1	CASSLRTGNEQFF	TGTGCCAGCAGCCTGCGGACTGGGAATGAGCAGTTCTTC
NA	TRBV15	TRBD2	TRBJ2-3	CATSRRTSESDTQYF	TGTGCCACCAGCAGGAGGACTAGCGAGTCAGATACGCAGTATTTT
NA	TRBV7-2	NA	TRBJ2-3	CASSPPADTQYF	TGTGCCAGCAGTCCCCCCGCAGATACGCAGTATTTT
NA	TRBV7-8	TRBD1	TRBJ1-1	CASSLLGGTVNTEAFF	TGTGCCAGCAGCTTATTAGGAGGGACAGTGAACACTGAAGCTTTCTTT
NA	TRBV15	TRBD2	TRBJ2-7	CATSRDRLAGTYEQYF	TGTGCCACCAGCAGAGATCGGCTAGCGGGGACCTACGAGCAGTACTTC
NA	TRBV4-2	TRBD1	TRBJ1-6	CASSQEDGTGGLGYSPLHF	TGTGCCAGCAGCCAAGAGGACGGGACAGGCGGCCTCGGGTATTCACCCCTCCACTTT
NA	TRBV27	NA	TRBJ1-5	CASSSLEGYSNQPQHF	TGTGCCAGCAGTTCCCTGGAGGGGTATAGCAATCAGCCCCAGCATTTT
NA	TRBV29-1	NA	TRBJ1-2	CSVEYQGNYGYTF	TGCAGCGTTGAATACCAGGGTAACTATGGCTACACCTTC
NA	TRBV5-4	TRBD2	TRBJ2-1	CASSPLAGGWGEQFF	TGTGCCAGCAGCCCTCTAGCGGGAGGCTGGGGTGAGCAGTTCTTC
once	TRBV28	TRBD1	TRBJ1-5	CASSLSDRPEYSNQPQHF	TGTGCCAGCAGTTTATCGGACAGGCCGGAATATAGCAATCAGCCCCAGCATTTT